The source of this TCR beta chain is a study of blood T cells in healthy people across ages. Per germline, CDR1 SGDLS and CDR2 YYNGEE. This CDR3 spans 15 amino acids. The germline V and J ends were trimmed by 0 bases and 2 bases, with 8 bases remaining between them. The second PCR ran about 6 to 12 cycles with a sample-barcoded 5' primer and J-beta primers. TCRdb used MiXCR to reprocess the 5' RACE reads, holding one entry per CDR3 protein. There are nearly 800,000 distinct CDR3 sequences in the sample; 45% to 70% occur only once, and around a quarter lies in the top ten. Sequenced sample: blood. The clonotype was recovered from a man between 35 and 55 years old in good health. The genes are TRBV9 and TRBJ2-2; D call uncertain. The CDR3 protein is CASSVGAQNTGELFF. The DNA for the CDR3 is TGTGCCAGCAGCGTAGGGGCCCAAAACACCGGGGAGCTGTTTTTT.